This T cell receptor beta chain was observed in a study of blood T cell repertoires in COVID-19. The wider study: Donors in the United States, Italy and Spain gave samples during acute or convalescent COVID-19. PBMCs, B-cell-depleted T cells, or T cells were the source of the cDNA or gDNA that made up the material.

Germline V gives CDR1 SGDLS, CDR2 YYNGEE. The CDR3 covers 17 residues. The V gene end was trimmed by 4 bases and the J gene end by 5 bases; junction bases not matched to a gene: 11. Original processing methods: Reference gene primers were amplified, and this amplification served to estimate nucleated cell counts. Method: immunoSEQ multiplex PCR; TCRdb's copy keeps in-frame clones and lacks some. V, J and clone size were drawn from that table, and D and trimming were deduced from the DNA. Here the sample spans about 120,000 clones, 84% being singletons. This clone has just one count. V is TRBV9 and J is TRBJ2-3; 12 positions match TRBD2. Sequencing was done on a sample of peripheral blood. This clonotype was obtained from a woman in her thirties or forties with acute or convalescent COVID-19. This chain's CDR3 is CASSPLASGGAGDTQYF. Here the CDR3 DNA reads TGTGCCAGCAGCCCCCTCGCTAGCGGGGGGGCCGGAGATACGCAGTATTTT.